A single sample is the source of the 23 T cell receptor beta chains below, sequenced in a study of vaccination effects on CD4 cells after COVID-19. Which antigens these TCRs recognize remains unknown. With the ViraFEST assay, the study expanded antigen-specific CD4+ T cells using viral peptide pools, then sequenced them. The culture ran for nine to eleven days, and then CD4+ T cells were isolated. Profiled with immunoSEQ multiplex PCR; TCRdb holds only in-frame clones, not every one. The table shows 50,000 or so clones, with roughly 80% occurring only once. The sequences come from CD4+ T cells from PBMCs cultured with HCoV-229E spike peptides, collected before COVID-19 vaccination. These receptor sequences come from a human donor who received a COVID-19 vaccine.

The chain recombines TRBV7-9 with TRBJ2-7; 9 bases map to TRBD2. CDR1 and CDR2 (germline): SEHNR, FQNEAQ (reference sequence). The CDR3 length is 13 residues. J lost 7 bases, V lost 5 bases, and 6 bases had no gene match. CDR3: CASSVSGGLEQYV. CDR3 DNA: TGTGCCAGCAGCGTAAGCGGGGGGTTAGAGCAGTACGTC.

The V and J genes are TRBV18 and TRBJ2-2, with D tentatively TRBD1 or TRBD2 (5 bases each). V lost 5 bases and J 1 base, leaving 8 bases between the germline ends. In germline, CDR1 is KGHSH, CDR2 LQKENI. The CDR3 covers 14 residues. The CDR3: CASSSGRNTGELFF. DNA for the CDR3: TGTGCCAGCTCATCGGGACGGAACACCGGGGAGCTGTTTTTT.

The chain combines TRBV6-2 or TRBV6-3 with TRBJ2-2, with no clear D. CDR1 and CDR2 from the germline V gene are MNHEY and SVGEGT. The CDR3 consists of 15 residues. The V and J ends lost 3 bases and 3 bases respectively, with 11 bases between them. CDR3 region: CASSYTDEYTGELFF. CDR3 DNA sequence: TGTGCCAGCAGTTATACCGACGAATACACCGGGGAGCTGTTTTTT.

The chain carries TRBV5-1 and TRBJ2-7, with a possible D match to TRBD1 (5 bases). The CDR3 loop spans 13 amino acids. Trimming took 0 bases from V and 6 from J, leaving 10 bases between them. Germline CDR1 is SGHRS and CDR2 is YFSETQ. Here the CDR3 DNA reads TGCGCCAGCAGCTTGGGGCAGGGTCGCGAGCAGTACGTC. Amino acids: CASSLGQGREQYV.

In this sample, this clone turned up once. V and J are TRBV2 and TRBJ1-2; D is unresolved. The CDR3 consists of 14 residues. V lost 6 bases to trimming and J lost 8 bases, with 19 bases between them. Germline V gives CDR1 SNHLY, CDR2 FYNNEI. This CDR3 reads CASRGNRINRGYTF. The DNA for the CDR3 is TGTGCCAGCAGGGGAAACAGAATTAACCGCGGCTACACCTTC. The full variable domain, rest sourced from reference TRBV2 and TRBJ1-2, is EPEVTQTPSHQVTQMGQEVILRCVPISNHLYFYWYRQILGQKVEFLVSFYNNEISEKSEIFDDQFSVERPDGSNFTLKIRSTKLEDSAMYFCASRGNRINRGYTFGSGTRLTVV.

The chain employs TRBV28 and TRBJ2-1; the D call may be TRBD1 or TRBD2 (5 bases each). V was clipped by 6 bases and J by 6 bases, with 21 bases between them. The CDR3 covers 16 residues. Germline assignment: CDR1 MDHEN and CDR2 SYDVKM. CDR3 amino acids: CASSPVRGPRPNEQFF. The CDR3 DNA reads TGTGCCAGCAGCCCCGTGAGGGGACCGAGACCCAATGAGCAGTTCTTC.

The chain is built from TRBV7-2 and TRBJ1-1, with D unresolved. The CDR3 sequence is 14 residues long. V was trimmed by 4 bases and J by 6 bases, leaving 15 bases between them. Germline V gives CDR1 SGHTA, CDR2 FQGNSA. CDR3 amino acids: CASSSHQWQAEAFF. The DNA of the CDR3 is TGTGCCAGCAGCTCTCACCAGTGGCAGGCTGAAGCTTTCTTT. The full variable domain, in which reference TRBV7-2 and TRBJ1-1 provide the parts outside the CDR3, is GAGVSQSPSNKVTEKGKDVELRCDPISGHTALYWYRQSLGQGLEFLIYFQGNSAPDKSGLPSDRFSAERTGGSVSTLTIQRTQQEDSAVYLCASSSHQWQAEAFFGQGTRLTVV.

The V gene is TRBV5-1, the J gene TRBJ2-2; 8 bases match TRBD1. The germline gives CDR1 SGHRS, CDR2 YFSETQ. CDR3 length: 16 residues. Trimming cost V 4 bases and J 5 bases; bases outside gene matches: 10. The DNA for the CDR3 is TGCGCCAGCAGCCCCCCGGGACAGGCATTTACCGGGGAGCTGTTTTTT. This encodes CASSPPGQAFTGELFF. Full variable domain (remainder filled in from reference TRBV5-1 and TRBJ2-2): KAGVTQTPRYLIKTRGQQVTLSCSPISGHRSVSWYQQTPGQGLQFLFEYFSETQRNKGNFPGRFSGRQFSNSRSEMNVSTLELGDSALYLCASSPPGQAFTGELFFGEGSRLTVL.

In nucleotides, the CDR3 is TGTGCCAGCAGCCGTCGAGGAGGGGGGAATGAAAAACTGTTTTTT. It specifies CASSRRGGGNEKLFF. The chain couples TRBV6-5 to TRBJ1-4, with D possibly TRBD1 on 6 matching bases. The ends were cut back, 6 bases at V and 5 bases at J, with 16 bases in the middle. The CDR3 consists of 15 residues. Germline CDR1 and CDR2: MNHEY and SVGAGI.

The V and J genes are TRBV10-3 and TRBJ2-1, with 7 bases aligning to TRBD2. The germline V gene has CDR1 ENHRY and CDR2 SYGVKD. Unmatched junction bases numbered 10, after V lost 7 bases and J lost 4 bases. The CDR3 spans 15 residues. CDR3 sequence reads: CAIKLAGGEYNEQFF. In nucleotides, the CDR3 is TGTGCCATCAAATTAGCTGGGGGGGAGTACAATGAGCAGTTCTTC.

The gene calls are TRBV24-1 and TRBJ1-2; the D is unclear. This CDR3 has 13 amino acids. V was pared by 1 base and J by 6 bases, with 8 bases between. Germline lookup yields CDR1 KGHDR and CDR2 SFDVKD. The CDR3 region has the DNA TGTGCCACCAGTGATTTAGCACAAAATGGCTACACCTTC. This sequence encodes CATSDLAQNGYTF.

CDR3 region: CAISDLGAGYEQYV. The CDR3 nucleotides read TGTGCCATCAGCGACCTGGGCGCCGGCTACGAGCAGTACGTC. The chain combines TRBV10-3 with TRBJ2-7; D is uncertain. The V end was cut by 6 bases, the J end by 3 bases, with 15 bases between. The length of the CDR3 is 14 residues. CDR1 is ENHRY and CDR2 is SYGVKD in the germline V gene.

The chain employs TRBV5-1 and TRBJ2-3; TRBD2 matches at 11 bases. After removal of 3 bases from V and 0 bases from J, the junction contained 24 bases not matched to a gene. Germline V gene sequence: CDR1 SGHRS, CDR2 YFSETQ. This CDR3 has 23 residues. DNA for the CDR3: TGCGCCAGCAGCTGGGGACGGCTAGCGGGGGGACAGGTACAATTCTCTAGCACAGATACGCAGTATTTT. Residues: CASSWGRLAGGQVQFSSTDTQYF.

The gene calls are TRBV11-3 and TRBJ2-5, with a tentative D call TRBD2 (6 bases). Deletions cut 1 base from V and 5 bases from J, with 17 bases between. From germline, CDR1 is SGHNT and CDR2 YENEEA. The CDR3 length is 16 residues. The CDR3 coding sequence is TGTGCCAGCAGCTTAGGGGAGGCTCCCCTAAGGGAGACCCAGTACTTC. Residues: CASSLGEAPLRETQYF.

The chain is built from TRBV5-1 and TRBJ2-3; D unresolved. Trimming stripped 0 bases from V and 1 base from J, with 3 bases between. The CDR3 is made up of 13 amino acids. Germline V lookup: CDR1 SGHRS, CDR2 YFSETQ. The CDR3 reads CASSLVGTDTQYF. For the CDR3, the DNA is TGCGCCAGCAGCTTGGTGGGCACAGATACGCAGTATTTT. The full variable domain, in which reference TRBV5-1 and TRBJ2-3 provide the parts outside the CDR3, is KAGVTQTPRYLIKTRGQQVTLSCSPISGHRSVSWYQQTPGQGLQFLFEYFSETQRNKGNFPGRFSGRQFSNSRSEMNVSTLELGDSALYLCASSLVGTDTQYFGPGTRLTVL.

The rearrangement uses TRBV2 and TRBJ1-2, with D tentatively TRBD1 (6 bases). Looked up from germline, CDR1 is SNHLY and CDR2 is FYNNEI. CDR3 size: 16 residues. V gave up 8 bases and J gave up 1 base, with 20 bases separating them. The CDR3 nucleotides read TGTGCCAGCGGTGGGGAGAGGGACACCGATAACTATGGCTACACCTTC. It specifies CASGGERDTDNYGYTF.

The chain links TRBV5-1 to TRBJ2-1; D uncertain. The CDR3 has 14 amino acids. CDR1 is SGHRS, CDR2 YFSETQ, per germline. V was trimmed by 2 bases and J by 7 bases, leaving 13 bases between them. This CDR3 is CASSFWGQENEQFF. The CDR3 DNA is TGCGCCAGCAGCTTCTGGGGTCAAGAAAATGAGCAGTTCTTC.

This chain joins TRBV5-1 and TRBJ1-1, with D maybe TRBD1 (5 bases). This CDR3 comprises 14 residues. V was pared by 2 bases and J by 6 bases, with 14 bases between. Germline-derived CDR1 and CDR2 are SGHRS and YFSETQ. The CDR3 region is CASSLRDGDAEAFF. DNA of the CDR3: TGCGCCAGCAGCTTACGGGACGGCGACGCTGAAGCTTTCTTT.

The chain links TRBV7-3 to TRBJ1-1, with a weak D call TRBD1 (6 bases). This CDR3 has 12 amino acids. Between the trimmed V and J ends, which lost 5 bases and 11 bases, there was a span of 15 bases. Germline V gene sequence: CDR1 SGHTA, CDR2 FQGTGA. DNA for the CDR3: TGTGCCAGCAGCCCTACACAGGGTTTGGCTTTCTTT. This sequence encodes CASSPTQGLAFF.

The V and J genes are TRBV15 and TRBJ1-2, with 7 positions matching TRBD1. J lost 5 bases, V lost 0 bases, and 6 bases had no gene match. This CDR3 comprises 15 residues. CDR1 and CDR2 from the germline V gene are LNHNV and YYDKDF (reference sequence). Written as DNA, the CDR3 is TGTGCCACCAGCAGAGACGACAGGGTAGGATATGGCTACACCTTC. The encoded protein is CATSRDDRVGYGYTF. The whole variable domain, remainder taken from reference TRBV15 and TRBJ1-2, is DAMVIQNPRYQVTQFGKPVTLSCSQTLNHNVMYWYQQKSSQAPKLLFHYYDKDFNNEADTPDNFQSRRPNTSFCFLDIRSPGLGDTAMYLCATSRDDRVGYGYTFGSGTRLTVV.

The chain uses TRBV7-2 and TRBJ2-3; D could derive from TRBD1 or TRBD2 (5 bases each). Germline-derived CDR1 and CDR2 are SGHTA and FQGNSA. CDR3 length: 15 amino acids. Trimming stripped 6 bases from V and 4 bases from J, with 17 bases between. The CDR3 DNA reads TGTGCCAGCAGGGAATGGATGGGGGTTGCAGATACGCAGTATTTT. It codes for CASREWMGVADTQYF.

J is TRBJ1-1 and V is TRBV7-5; TRBD1 is taken as the D call from the table, unchecked against the DNA. TRBV7-5 is noted as a pseudogene. The CDR3 is 14 residues long. The CDR3: CARSPTQGAVGAFF. The CDR3 DNA reads as TGTGCCAGAAGCCCCACACAGGGGGCGGTAGGGGCTTTCTTT.

The chain links TRBV28 to TRBJ2-2; either TRBD1 or TRBD2 may fit D (5 bases each). The CDR3 has 13 amino acids. From germline, CDR1 is MDHEN and CDR2 SYDVKM. V lost 8 bases, J lost 1 base, and 8 bases lay in between. The chain's CDR3 is CASRDVNTGELFF. DNA for the CDR3: TGTGCCAGCCGGGACGTGAACACCGGGGAGCTGTTTTTT.